Here is one T cell receptor (beta chain) with its context. The V end lost 2 bases, the J end lost 0 bases, and 15 bases lay between the germline ends. Per the germline V gene, CDR1 is SGHTA and CDR2 is FQGTGA. The CDR3 totals 17 residues. These data come from a study of T cell responses to AZD1222 COVID-19 vaccine. Sequencing used immunoSEQ multiplex PCR; TCRdb keeps in-frame clones, though not all of them. The top ten hold 4% to 5.5% of the sample, which has approximately 160,000 clones, approximately 90% seen once. This TCR was sampled from an adult in good health. V and J are TRBV7-3 and TRBJ2-3, with a weak D call TRBD2 (7 bases). The specimen was peripheral blood, collected on day 0 of AZD1222 vaccination. CDR3 sequence: CASSLGGGGPSTDTQYF. The CDR3 DNA is TGTGCCAGCAGCTTAGGGGGCGGGGGACCCAGCACAGATACGCAGTATTTT.